This T cell receptor beta chain was sequenced in a study of blood T cell repertoires in COVID-19. Study details: Samples taken during acute and convalescent COVID-19 were collected in the United States, Italy and Spain. T cells, B-cell-depleted T cells, or PBMCs provided the cDNA or gDNA that served as material.

With 6 bases removed from V and 6 bases from J, the gap between germline ends came to 17 bases. The CDR3 extends over 14 amino acids. Germline V gives CDR1 SGHTA, CDR2 FQGTGA. Per the authors' pipeline: Reference gene primer amplification in the assay estimated nucleated cell counts. Repertoires were generated with immunoSEQ multiplex PCR, while TCRdb's copy carries only in-frame clones and drops some. Clone size and V and J calls were adopted from that table, with D and trimming inferred from the DNA. The data contain 65,000 to 90,000 clones, roughly nine tenths of them singletons. This chain uses TRBV7-3 with TRBJ1-1; D uncertain. The sample consisted of peripheral blood. This clonotype was obtained from a man younger than 40 with acute or convalescent COVID-19. CDR3 sequence: CASRLGGESSEAFF. CDR3 bases: TGTGCCAGCAGGCTTGGTGGGGAGAGTTCTGAAGCTTTCTTT. The full variable domain, completed using reference TRBV7-3 and TRBJ1-1, is GAGVSQTPSNKVTEKGKYVELRCDPISGHTALYWYRQSLGQGPEFLIYFQGTGAADDSGLPNDRFFAVRPEGSVSTLKIQRTERGDSAVYLCASRLGGESSEAFFGQGTRLTVV.